This TCR beta chain originates from a study of blood T cell repertoires in COVID-19. Study-wide background: There were acute and convalescent COVID-19 samples, and they came from the United States, Italy and Spain.

The data were produced by immunoSEQ multiplex PCR, yet TCRdb's version contains in-frame clones alone and is incomplete. This sample yields fewer than 400,000 clones, of which 85% to 90% are seen a single time; about 1.7% belongs to the top ten. Assignments of participants to cohorts depended upon their own reported clinical history. Either two negative PCRs, clearance, or symptom resolution qualified Cohort 3 donors as recovered. The sequencing sample was made of PBMCs or T cells enriched from blood (not recorded which). This TCR came from a woman under 40 who had recovered from COVID-19.

The CDR3 DNA sequence: TGTGCCAGCAGCCGGGACAGGGACGACATTCAGTACTTC. This codes for CASSRDRDDIQYF. The chain joins TRBV6-5 to TRBJ2-4; TRBD1 agrees at 9 bases. The trim removed 6 bases at V and 8 bases at J, leaving 5 bases unmatched. Per germline, CDR1 MNHEY and CDR2 SVGAGI. This CDR3 has 13 residues.